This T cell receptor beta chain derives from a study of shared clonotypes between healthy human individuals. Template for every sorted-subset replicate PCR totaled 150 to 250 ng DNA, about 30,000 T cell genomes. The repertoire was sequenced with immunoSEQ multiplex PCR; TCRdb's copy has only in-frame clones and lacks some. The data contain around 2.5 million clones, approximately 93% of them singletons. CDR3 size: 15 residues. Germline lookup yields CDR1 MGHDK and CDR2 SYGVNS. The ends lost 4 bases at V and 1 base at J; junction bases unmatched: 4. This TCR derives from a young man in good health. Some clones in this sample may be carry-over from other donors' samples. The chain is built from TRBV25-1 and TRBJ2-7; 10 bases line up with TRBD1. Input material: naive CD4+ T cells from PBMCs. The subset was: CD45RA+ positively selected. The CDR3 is CASSAGQGVSYEQYF. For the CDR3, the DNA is TGTGCCAGCAGTGCCGGACAGGGGGTGTCCTACGAGCAGTACTTC.